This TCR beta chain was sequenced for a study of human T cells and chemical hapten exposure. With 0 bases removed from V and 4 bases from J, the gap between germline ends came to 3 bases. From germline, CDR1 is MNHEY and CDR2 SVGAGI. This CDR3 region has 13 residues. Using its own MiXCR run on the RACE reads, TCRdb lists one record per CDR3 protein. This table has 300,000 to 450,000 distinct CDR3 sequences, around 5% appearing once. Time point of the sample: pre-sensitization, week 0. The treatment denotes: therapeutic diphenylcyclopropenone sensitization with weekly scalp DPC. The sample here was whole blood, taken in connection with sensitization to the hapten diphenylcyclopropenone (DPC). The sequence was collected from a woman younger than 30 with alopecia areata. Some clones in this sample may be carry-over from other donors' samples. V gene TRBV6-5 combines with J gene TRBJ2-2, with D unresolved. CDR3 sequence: CASSYSATGELFF. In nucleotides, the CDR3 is TGTGCCAGCAGTTACTCAGCCACCGGGGAGCTGTTTTTT.